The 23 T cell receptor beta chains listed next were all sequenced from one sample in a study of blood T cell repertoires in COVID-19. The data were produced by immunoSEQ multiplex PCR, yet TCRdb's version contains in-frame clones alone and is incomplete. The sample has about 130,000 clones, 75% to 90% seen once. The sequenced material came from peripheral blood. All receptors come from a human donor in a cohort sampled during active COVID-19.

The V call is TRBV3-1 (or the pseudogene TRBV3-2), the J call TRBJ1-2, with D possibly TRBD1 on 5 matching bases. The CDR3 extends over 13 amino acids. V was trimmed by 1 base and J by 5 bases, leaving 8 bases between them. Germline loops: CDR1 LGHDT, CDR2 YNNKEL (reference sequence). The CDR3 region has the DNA TGTGCCAGCAGCCAAGTTCAGGGATATGGCTACACCTTC. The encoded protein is CASSQVQGYGYTF.

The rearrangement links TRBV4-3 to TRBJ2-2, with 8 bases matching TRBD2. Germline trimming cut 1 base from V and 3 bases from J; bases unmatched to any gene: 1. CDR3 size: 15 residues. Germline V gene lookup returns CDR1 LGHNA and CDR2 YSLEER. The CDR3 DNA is TGCGCCAGCAGCCAAGCGGGAGGGCACACCGGGGAGCTGTTTTTT. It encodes CASSQAGGHTGELFF.

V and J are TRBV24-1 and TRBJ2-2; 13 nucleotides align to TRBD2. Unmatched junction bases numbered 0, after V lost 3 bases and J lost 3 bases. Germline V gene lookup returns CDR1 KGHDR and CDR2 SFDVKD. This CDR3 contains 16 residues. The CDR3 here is CATSDTSGGDTGELFF. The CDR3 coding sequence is TGTGCCACCAGTGATACTAGCGGGGGGGACACCGGGGAGCTGTTTTTT.

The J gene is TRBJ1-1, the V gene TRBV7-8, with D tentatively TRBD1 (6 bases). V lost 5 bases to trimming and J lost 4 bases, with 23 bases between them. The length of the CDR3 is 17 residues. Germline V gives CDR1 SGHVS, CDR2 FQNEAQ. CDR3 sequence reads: CASSRGGVPSSGTEAFF. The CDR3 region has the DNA TGTGCCAGCAGCCGAGGGGGGGTTCCCTCCTCGGGCACTGAAGCTTTCTTT.

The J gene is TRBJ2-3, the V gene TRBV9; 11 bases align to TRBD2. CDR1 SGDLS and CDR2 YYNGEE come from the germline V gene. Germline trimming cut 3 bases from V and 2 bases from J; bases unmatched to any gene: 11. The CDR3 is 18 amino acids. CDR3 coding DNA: TGTGCCAGCAGCGAGGGGACTAGCGGTTCAAAAAACACAGATACGCAGTATTTT. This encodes CASSEGTSGSKNTDTQYF. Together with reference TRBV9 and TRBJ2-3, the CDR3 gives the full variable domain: DSGVTQTPKHLITATGQRVTLRCSPRSGDLSVYWYQQSLDQGLQFLIQYYNGEERAKGNILERFSAQQFPDLHSELNLSSLELGDSALYFCASSEGTSGSKNTDTQYFGPGTRLTVL.

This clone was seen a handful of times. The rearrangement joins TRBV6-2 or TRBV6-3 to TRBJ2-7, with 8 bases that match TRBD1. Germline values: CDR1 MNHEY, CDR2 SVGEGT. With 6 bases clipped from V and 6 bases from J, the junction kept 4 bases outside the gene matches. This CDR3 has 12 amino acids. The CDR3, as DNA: TGTGCCAGCAGCTCGGACAGGGCCGAGCAGTACTTC. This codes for CASSSDRAEQYF.

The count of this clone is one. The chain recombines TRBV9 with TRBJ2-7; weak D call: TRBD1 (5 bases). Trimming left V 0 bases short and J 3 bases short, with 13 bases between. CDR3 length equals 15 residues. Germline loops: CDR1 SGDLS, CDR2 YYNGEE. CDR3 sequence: CASSVAVGHYYEQYF. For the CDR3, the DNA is TGTGCCAGCAGCGTAGCGGTTGGACACTACTACGAGCAGTACTTC. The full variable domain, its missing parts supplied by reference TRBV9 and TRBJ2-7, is DSGVTQTPKHLITATGQRVTLRCSPRSGDLSVYWYQQSLDQGLQFLIQYYNGEERAKGNILERFSAQQFPDLHSELNLSSLELGDSALYFCASSVAVGHYYEQYFGPGTRLTVT.

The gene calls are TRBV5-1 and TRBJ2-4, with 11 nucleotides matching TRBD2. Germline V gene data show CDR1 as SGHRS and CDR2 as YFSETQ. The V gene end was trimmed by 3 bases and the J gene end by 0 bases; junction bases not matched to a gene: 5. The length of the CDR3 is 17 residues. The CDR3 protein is CASSSGLAALAKNIQYF. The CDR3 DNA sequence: TGCGCCAGCAGCTCGGGACTAGCGGCCTTAGCCAAAAACATTCAGTACTTC.

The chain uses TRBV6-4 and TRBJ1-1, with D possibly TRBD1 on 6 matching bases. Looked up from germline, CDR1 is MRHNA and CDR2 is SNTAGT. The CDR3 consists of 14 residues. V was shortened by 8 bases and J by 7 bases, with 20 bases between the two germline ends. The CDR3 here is CASAWNAGAGEAFF. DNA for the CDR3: TGTGCCAGCGCGTGGAACGCGGGGGCGGGTGAAGCTTTCTTT.

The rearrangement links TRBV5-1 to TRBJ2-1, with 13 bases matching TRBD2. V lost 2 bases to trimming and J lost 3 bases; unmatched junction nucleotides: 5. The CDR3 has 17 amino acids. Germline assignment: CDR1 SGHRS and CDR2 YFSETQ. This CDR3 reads CASSFPGTSGVYNEQFF. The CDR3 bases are TGCGCCAGCAGCTTCCCGGGGACTAGCGGGGTCTACAATGAGCAGTTCTTC.

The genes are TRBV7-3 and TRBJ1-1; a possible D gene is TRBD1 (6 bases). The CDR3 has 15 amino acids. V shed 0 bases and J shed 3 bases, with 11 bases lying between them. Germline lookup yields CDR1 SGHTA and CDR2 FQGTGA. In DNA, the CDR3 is TGTGCCAGCAGCTTAACTCGGGACACGGACACTGAAGCTTTCTTT. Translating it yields CASSLTRDTDTEAFF.

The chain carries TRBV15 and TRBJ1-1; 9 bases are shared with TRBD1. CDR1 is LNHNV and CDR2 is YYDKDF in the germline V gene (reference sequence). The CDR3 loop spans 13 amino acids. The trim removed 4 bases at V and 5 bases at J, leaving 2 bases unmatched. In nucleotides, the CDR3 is TGTGCCACCAGCATCGACAGGGGGACTGAAGCTTTCTTT. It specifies CATSIDRGTEAFF.

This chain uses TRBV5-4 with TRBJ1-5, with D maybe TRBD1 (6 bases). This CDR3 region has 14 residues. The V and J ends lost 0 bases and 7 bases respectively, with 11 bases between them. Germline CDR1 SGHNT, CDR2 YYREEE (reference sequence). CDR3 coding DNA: TGTGCCAGCAGCTTGGACAGGGCCGGGCAGCCCCAGCATTTT. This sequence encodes CASSLDRAGQPQHF.

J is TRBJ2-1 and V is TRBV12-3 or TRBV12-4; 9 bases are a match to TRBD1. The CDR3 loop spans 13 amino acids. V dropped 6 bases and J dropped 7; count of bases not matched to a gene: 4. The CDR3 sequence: CASSGDRGNEQFF. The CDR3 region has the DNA TGTGCCAGCAGCGGCGACAGGGGGAATGAGCAGTTCTTC.

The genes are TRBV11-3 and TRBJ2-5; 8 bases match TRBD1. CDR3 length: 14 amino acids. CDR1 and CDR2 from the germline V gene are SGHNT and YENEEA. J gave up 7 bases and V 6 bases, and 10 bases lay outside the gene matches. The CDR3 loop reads CASSSRLQGGTQYF. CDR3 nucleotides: TGTGCCAGCAGTTCACGACTACAGGGGGGGACCCAGTACTTC.

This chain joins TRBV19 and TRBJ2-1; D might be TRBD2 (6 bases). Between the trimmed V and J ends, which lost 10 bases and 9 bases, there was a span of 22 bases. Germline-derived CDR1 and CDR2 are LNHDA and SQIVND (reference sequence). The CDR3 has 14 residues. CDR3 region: CATTSGPAQIEQFF. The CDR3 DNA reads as TGTGCCACCACAAGCGGGCCGGCTCAAATTGAGCAGTTCTTC.

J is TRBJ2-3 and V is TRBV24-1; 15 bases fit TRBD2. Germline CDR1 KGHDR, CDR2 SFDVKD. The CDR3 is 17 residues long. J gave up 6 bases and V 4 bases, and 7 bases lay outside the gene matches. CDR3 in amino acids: CATSDSGTSGGMDTQYF. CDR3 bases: TGTGCCACCAGTGACTCCGGGACTAGCGGGGGGATGGATACGCAGTATTTT.

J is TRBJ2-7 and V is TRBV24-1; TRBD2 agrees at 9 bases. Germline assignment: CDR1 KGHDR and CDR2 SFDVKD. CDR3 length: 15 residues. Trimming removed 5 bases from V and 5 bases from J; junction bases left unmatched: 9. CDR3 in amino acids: CATSGGRATKNEQYV. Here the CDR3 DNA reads TGTGCCACCAGTGGCGGGAGGGCCACAAAAAACGAGCAGTACGTC.

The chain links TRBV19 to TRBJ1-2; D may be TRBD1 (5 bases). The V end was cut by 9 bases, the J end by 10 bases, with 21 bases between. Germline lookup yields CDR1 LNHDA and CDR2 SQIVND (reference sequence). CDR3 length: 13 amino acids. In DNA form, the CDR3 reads TGTGCCAGCGCCCAGGCACGGAGGGGACTCTACACCTTC. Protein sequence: CASAQARRGLYTF.

As DNA, the CDR3 is TGTGCCATCAGTGAATCCCGGACAGGGACGTTTCAGCCCCAGCATTTT. The encoded protein is CAISESRTGTFQPQHF. This chain connects TRBV10-3 to TRBJ1-5; TRBD1 agrees at 8 bases. Trimming at V came to 3 bases and at J to 6 bases, leaving 10 bases not matched to a gene. The CDR3 has 16 amino acids. CDR1 and CDR2 (germline): ENHRY, SYGVKD.

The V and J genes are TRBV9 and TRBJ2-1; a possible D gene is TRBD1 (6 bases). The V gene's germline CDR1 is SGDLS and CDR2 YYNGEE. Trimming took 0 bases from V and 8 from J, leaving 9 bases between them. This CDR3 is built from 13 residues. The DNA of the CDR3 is TGTGCCAGCAGCGTAGAGGGGGACGATGAGCAGTTCTTC. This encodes CASSVEGDDEQFF.

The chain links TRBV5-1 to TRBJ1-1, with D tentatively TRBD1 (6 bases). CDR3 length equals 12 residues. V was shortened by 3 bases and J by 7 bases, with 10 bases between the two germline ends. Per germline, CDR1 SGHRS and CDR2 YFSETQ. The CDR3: CASSYARGEAFF. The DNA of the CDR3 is TGCGCCAGCAGCTACGCCAGGGGTGAAGCTTTCTTT. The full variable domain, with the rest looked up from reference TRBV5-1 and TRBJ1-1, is KAGVTQTPRYLIKTRGQQVTLSCSPISGHRSVSWYQQTPGQGLQFLFEYFSETQRNKGNFPGRFSGRQFSNSRSEMNVSTLELGDSALYLCASSYARGEAFFGQGTRLTVV.

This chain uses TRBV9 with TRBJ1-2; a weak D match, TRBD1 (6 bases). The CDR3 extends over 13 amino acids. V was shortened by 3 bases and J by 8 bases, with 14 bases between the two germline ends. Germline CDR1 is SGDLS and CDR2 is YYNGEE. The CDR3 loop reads CASSATGQRGYTF. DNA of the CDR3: TGTGCCAGCAGCGCCACAGGGCAGAGGGGCTACACCTTC.